This record covers a single T cell receptor (beta chain). The sample originates from a study of blood T cell repertoires in COVID-19. Study-wide background: Material from acute and convalescent COVID-19 was sourced from the United States, Italy and Spain. Nucleic acid was either cDNA or gDNA, and it came from T cells, B-cell-depleted T cells, or PBMCs.

The CDR3 covers 18 residues. The germline V gene encodes CDR1 KGHSH and CDR2 LQKENI. Losses at the gene ends were 2 bases for V and 0 bases for J; bases not matched to a gene: 8. As handled by the study authors: By means of reference gene primer amplification, nucleated cell counts were estimated. Method: immunoSEQ multiplex PCR; TCRdb's copy keeps in-frame clones and lacks some. V, J and clone size are those of that table, while D and trimming were read from the DNA. The data hold about 190,000 clones, with under 90% observed a single time. This receptor was taken from a man aged 25 to 40 with active or convalescent COVID-19. The sequencing sample was made of peripheral blood. V gene TRBV18 combines with J gene TRBJ1-5; 9 positions match TRBD1. CDR3 residues: CASSPARTGVDSNQPQHF. In DNA form, the CDR3 reads TGTGCCAGCTCACCAGCCAGGACAGGGGTGGATAGCAATCAGCCCCAGCATTTT.